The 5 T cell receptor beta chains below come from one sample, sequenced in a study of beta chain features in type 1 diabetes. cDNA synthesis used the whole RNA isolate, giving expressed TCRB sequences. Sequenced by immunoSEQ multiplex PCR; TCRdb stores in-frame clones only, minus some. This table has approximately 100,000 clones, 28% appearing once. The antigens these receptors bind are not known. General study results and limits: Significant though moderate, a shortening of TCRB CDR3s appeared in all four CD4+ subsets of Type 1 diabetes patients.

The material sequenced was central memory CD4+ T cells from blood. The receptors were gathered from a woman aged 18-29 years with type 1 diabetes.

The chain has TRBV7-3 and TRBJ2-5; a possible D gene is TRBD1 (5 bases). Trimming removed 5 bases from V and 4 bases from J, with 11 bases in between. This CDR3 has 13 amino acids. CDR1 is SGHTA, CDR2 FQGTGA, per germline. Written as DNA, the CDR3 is TGTGCCAGCAGCCGAACCAGGGTAGAGACCCAGTACTTC. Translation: CASSRTRVETQYF.

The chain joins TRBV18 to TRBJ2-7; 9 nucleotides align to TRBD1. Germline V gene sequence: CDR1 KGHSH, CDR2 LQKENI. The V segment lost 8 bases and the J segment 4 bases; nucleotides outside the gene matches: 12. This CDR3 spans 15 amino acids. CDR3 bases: TGTGCCAGCGCCCCGGGACAGGGAGGTGGGTACGAGCAGTACGTC. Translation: CASAPGQGGGYEQYV.

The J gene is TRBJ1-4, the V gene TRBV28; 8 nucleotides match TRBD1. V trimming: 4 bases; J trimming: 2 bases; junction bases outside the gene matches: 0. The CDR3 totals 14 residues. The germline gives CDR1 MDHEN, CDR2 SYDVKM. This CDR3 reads CASSWTGTNEKLFF. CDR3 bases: TGTGCCAGCAGTTGGACAGGGACTAATGAAAAACTGTTTTTT.

The CDR3 reads CASSTGAETQYF. CDR3 in DNA: TGTGCCAGCAGTACAGGGGCAGAGACCCAGTACTTC. This chain connects TRBV2 to TRBJ2-5; 7 positions agree with TRBD1. Germline CDR1 is SNHLY and CDR2 is FYNNEI. J was trimmed by 4 bases and V by 5 bases; bases with no gene match: 1. The CDR3 has 12 amino acids.

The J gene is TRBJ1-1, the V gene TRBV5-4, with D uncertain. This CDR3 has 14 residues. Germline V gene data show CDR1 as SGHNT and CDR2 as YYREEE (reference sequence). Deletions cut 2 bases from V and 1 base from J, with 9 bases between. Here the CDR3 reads CASSFDIRNTEAFF. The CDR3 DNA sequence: TGTGCCAGCAGCTTCGACATACGGAACACTGAAGCTTTCTTT.